The present entry profiles one TCR beta chain with its context. The sample holds many counts of this clonotype. Its binding antigen is unknown. No base quality information exists; no much larger clone differs at one position. This specimen comes from a study of breast tumors, draining lymph nodes, adjacent tissues (dated by TCRdb to the mid-2010s). About the investigation overall: In breast cancer patients, the study compared the TCR beta repertoires of tumor, adjacent nontumor tissue and axillary lymph nodes. The study was designed to assess the relationships and possible T-cell exchange between tumor, surrounding tissue and draining lymph node repertoires in human breast cancer. The investigation overall reported the following: A scenario in which most tumor T cells derive from the lymph node and then expand within tumor tissue was judged to be consistent with the data. Tumors showed preferential V and J gene usage, and their T-cell repertoire diversity fell below that of lymph nodes yet above that of nontumor tissue. Rather than being directly demonstrated, the conclusion that tumor T cells originate in lymph nodes was presented as consistent with a hypothesis. Tumor and nontumor tissue repertoires were found to be significantly more similar in luminal-like than in basal-like breast cancer.

Relative to germline, V is missing 4 bases and J is missing 3 bases, with 3 bases of the junction outside any gene match. The CDR3 contains 14 residues, cysteine and phenylalanine counted. CDR3 DNA is the only sequence kept; it has 42 bases, read in frame from the first base. CDR1 and CDR2, looked up from the germline V gene (reference sequence), are LGHDT and YNNKEL. This sample was sequenced with an Illumina HiSeq 2000. Multiplex PCR amplification was used to build the TCR beta chain libraries. The amplified TCR beta chain products were analyzed by high-throughput sequencing. TCRdb took the public reads, trimmed them with fastp at Q25, ran MiXCR for clone calling and kept in-frame beta chains. Rows matching on CDR3 protein sequence are summarized as one entry with the most common DNA and genes. The sample profile shows around 170,000 distinct CDR3 sequences; approximately 30% of them were found once. Roughly 4.5% of the sample is in the top ten clones.

Lymph node samples came from the axillary draining lymph nodes of breast cancer patients. Sequencing used axillary lymph node tissue. The chain links TRBV3-1 with TRBJ2-1, with 7 bases matching TRBD1. This receptor was identified in a female donor with breast cancer. Some clones in this sample may be carry-over from other donors' samples. The CDR3 has the sequence CASSPGTDYNEQFF. In nucleotide form, the sequence is TGTGCCAGCAGCCCCGGGACAGACTACAATGAGCAGTTCTTC.